The clone carrying this T cell receptor (beta chain) was seen only a few times. These data belong to a study of blood T cells in healthy people across ages. Primed by a sample-barcoded 5' primer and a J-beta primer mix, a second PCR proceeded for roughly 6 to 12 cycles. Using its own MiXCR run on the 5' RACE reads, TCRdb lists one record per CDR3 protein. The repertoire holds 550,000 to 650,000 distinct CDR3 sequences, with over 25% as singletons. Trimming removed 0 bases at V and 7 bases at J, with 15 bases between. The CDR3 has 15 residues. Germline V gene lookup returns CDR1 MNHEY and CDR2 SVGAGI. The same data also went into a second study, on T cells of mothers and their children. That study reports: Donation involved a few healthy Caucasian mothers and the six children that they had. Clones that were microchimeric and persistent were not detected among T cells.

Sequenced sample: blood. The genes are TRBV6-5 and TRBJ1-2; no reliable D call. This sequence was found in a boy aged 2-15 years in good health. The CDR3 loop reads CASSYSPDGRSGYTF. CDR3 nucleotide sequence: TGTGCCAGCAGTTACTCTCCGGACGGGAGAAGTGGCTACACCTTC.